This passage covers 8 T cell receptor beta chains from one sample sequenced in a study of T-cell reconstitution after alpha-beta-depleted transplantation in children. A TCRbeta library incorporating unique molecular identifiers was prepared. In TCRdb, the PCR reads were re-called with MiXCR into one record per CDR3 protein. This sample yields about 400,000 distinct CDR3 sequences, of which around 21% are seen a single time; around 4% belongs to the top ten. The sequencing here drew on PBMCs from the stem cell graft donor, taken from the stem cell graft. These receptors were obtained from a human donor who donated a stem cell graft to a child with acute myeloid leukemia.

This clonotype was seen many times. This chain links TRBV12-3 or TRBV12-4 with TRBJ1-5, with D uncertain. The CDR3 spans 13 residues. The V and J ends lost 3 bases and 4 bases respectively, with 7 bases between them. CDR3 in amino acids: CASSLTANQPQHF. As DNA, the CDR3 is TGTGCCAGCAGTTTGACGGCAAATCAGCCCCAGCATTTT.

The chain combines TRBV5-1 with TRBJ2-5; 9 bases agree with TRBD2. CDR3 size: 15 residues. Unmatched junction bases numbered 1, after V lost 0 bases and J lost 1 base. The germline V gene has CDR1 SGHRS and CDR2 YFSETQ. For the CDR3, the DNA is TGCGCCAGCAGCTTGGGACTAGCGGCCCAAGAGACCCAGTACTTC. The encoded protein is CASSLGLAAQETQYF.

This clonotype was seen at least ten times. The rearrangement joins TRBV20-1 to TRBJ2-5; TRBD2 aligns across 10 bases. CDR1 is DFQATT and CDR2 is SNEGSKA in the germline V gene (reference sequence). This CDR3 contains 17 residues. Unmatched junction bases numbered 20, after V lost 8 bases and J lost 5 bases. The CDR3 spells CSTRRTAAGGPGETQYF. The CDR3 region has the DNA TGCAGTACGCGACGTACGGCAGCGGGAGGGCCTGGGGAGACCCAGTACTTC.

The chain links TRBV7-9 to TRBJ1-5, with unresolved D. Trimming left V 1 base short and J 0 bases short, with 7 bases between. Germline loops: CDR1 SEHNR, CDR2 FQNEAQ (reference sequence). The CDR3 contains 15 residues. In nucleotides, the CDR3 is TGTGCCAGCAGCTTAGGCGATTATAGCAATCAGCCCCAGCATTTT. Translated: CASSLGDYSNQPQHF.

The CDR3 reads CASSSPGQGFEETQYF. The CDR3 region has the DNA TGTGCCAGCAGTTCACCGGGACAGGGGTTTGAAGAGACCCAGTACTTC. J is TRBJ2-5 and V is TRBV28; 10 bases align to TRBD1. The V gene's germline CDR1 is MDHEN and CDR2 SYDVKM. Trimming removed 4 bases from V and 3 bases from J; junction bases left unmatched: 8. There are 16 residues in the CDR3.

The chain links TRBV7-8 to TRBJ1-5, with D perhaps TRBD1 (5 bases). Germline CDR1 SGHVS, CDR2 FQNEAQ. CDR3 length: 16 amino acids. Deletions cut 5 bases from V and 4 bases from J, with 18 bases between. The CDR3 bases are TGTGCCAGCAGCCCCGGCGGGGACCCCTTGAATCAGCCCCAGCATTTT. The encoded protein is CASSPGGDPLNQPQHF.

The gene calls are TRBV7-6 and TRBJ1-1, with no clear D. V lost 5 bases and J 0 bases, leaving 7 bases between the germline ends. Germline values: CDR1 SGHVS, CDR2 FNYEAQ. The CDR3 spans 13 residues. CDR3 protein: CASSAQVNTEAFF. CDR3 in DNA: TGTGCCAGCAGCGCGCAGGTGAACACTGAAGCTTTCTTT.

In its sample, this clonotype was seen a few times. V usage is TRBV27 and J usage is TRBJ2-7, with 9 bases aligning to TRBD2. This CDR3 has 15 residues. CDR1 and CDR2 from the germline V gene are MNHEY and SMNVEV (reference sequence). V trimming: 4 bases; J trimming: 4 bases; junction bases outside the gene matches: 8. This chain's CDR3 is CASSSPTSGNYEQYF. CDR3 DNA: TGTGCCAGCAGTTCACCGACTAGCGGAAATTACGAGCAGTACTTC.